This TCR beta chain was identified during a study of OX40 agonist ivuxolimab in advanced cancers. Broadly, across the study: Ivuxolimab was a fully human IgG2 agonistic monoclonal antibody targeting the costimulatory receptor OX40 (CD134). The purpose of peripheral TCRbeta sequencing was to test whether ivuxolimab changed TCR sequence diversity and led to clonal T-cell expansion. The paper describes the monotherapy dose-escalation part (N of about 52 patients) of the phase I trial of ivuxolimab. Among the roughly 52 dose-escalation patients, about 20 had hepatocellular carcinoma, approximately 15 melanoma, 9 renal cell carcinoma and 9 head and neck cancer. A male proportion of about 79% and a mean age of roughly 58 years, ranging from roughly 20 to 80, were recorded for the dose-escalation cohort. Three dose-escalation patients achieved partial responses, one with hepatocellular carcinoma and two with cutaneous melanoma. Intravenous ivuxolimab was administered to patients every 2 weeks at six dose levels: 0.01, 0.1, 0.3, 1.5, 3 and 10 mg/kg. Prior anti-PD-1, anti-PD-L1 or anti-CTLA-4 therapy was permitted, and checkpoint inhibitors had been received by around 39% of dose-escalation patients.

Patients with autoimmune disease history or receiving systemic immunosuppression were excluded from the trial. Peripheral blood for TCR sequencing was collected from all dose cohorts at baseline, on cycle 4 day 1, and on cycle 7 day 1. Samples came from an open-label, multicenter, first-in-human phase I dose-escalation trial of ivuxolimab. The trial enrolled adults with locally advanced or metastatic head and neck squamous cell, hepatocellular, melanoma or renal cell carcinoma. Before TCR sequencing, CD4+ and CD8+ T cells were separately sorted from peripheral blood. For sequencing of the TCRbeta CDR3 region, genomic DNA was extracted from the sorted cells. The immunoSEQ Assay was used to sequence the TCRbeta CDR3 regions. Here the immuneACCESS table is served through TCRdb, limited to in-frame sequences with V and J called. Missing clones are a known gap in these copies; in checked studies unresolved V genes cover under half, and the rest lacks a known reason. Across this sample there are about 77,000 clones, with about four fifths seen only once. The ten biggest clones cover roughly 0.76% of the sample.

In regard to this clone: What this receptor recognizes is not known. No base quality information exists; no much larger clone differs at one position.

Paper-wide results and their limitations: In the 0.1-3.0 mg/kg groups, partial responders had among the lowest normalized peripheral clonal expansion, particularly in CD8+ T cells. Which antigens the clonally expanded peripheral T cells were specific for was not determined. On average, CD8+ T cells showed more expanded clones than CD4+ T cells after ivuxolimab. Low levels of normalized T-cell clonal expansion were also seen in some patients who did not respond. At doses of 0.1 to 3.0 mg/kg, clonal expansion of both CD4+ and CD8+ T cells in blood was seen between baseline and week 6.

CDR1 SGHTA and CDR2 FQGNSA are derived from the germline V gene. Clipping removes 2 bases from V and 1 base from J, with 1 as the unmatched junction base count. The CDR3 covers 14 residues, taking in both the cysteine and the phenylalanine. Only the CDR3 portion is preserved as DNA: 42 bases, with reading frame beginning at the first base. The source was CD4+ or CD8+ T cells sorted from blood, collected in a trial of the OX40 agonist ivuxolimab. This TCR came from an adult with an advanced solid tumor such as melanoma, head and neck, liver or kidney cancer. The chain couples TRBV7-2 to TRBJ2-5, with 7 middle bases fitting TRBD2. The bases read TGTGCCAGCAGCTTAACGGGAGGCCAAGAGACCCAGTACTTC. This sequence encodes CASSLTGGQETQYF.